The 4 T cell receptor beta chains below come from one sample, sequenced in a study of T cells in Graves' hyperthyroidism and ophthalmopathy. Regions amplified from RNA transcripts were the TCR beta CDR3 regions. The TCR CDR3 first-round RT-PCR relied on the HTBI primer set. TCRdb reprocessed the multiplex PCR reads with MiXCR, giving one entry per CDR3 protein. The repertoire has roughly 380,000 distinct CDR3 sequences, around 13% of them found once; the top ten carry 4% to 6.5%. The sample taken for sequencing was blood. The receptors were gathered from a woman under 30 with Graves' hyperthyroidism.

At least ten counts were recorded for this clonotype. The V call is TRBV20-1, the J call TRBJ2-1, with D possibly matching TRBD2 (5 bases). The CDR3 sequence is 13 residues long. Germline CDR1 is DFQATT and CDR2 is SNEGSKA (reference sequence). V shed 0 bases and J shed 8 bases, with 11 bases lying between them. DNA of the CDR3: TGCAGTGCTAGAGATCGAGGGTTTCATGAGCAGTTCTTC. This encodes CSARDRGFHEQFF.

This chain joins TRBV20-1 and TRBJ2-1, with 12 bases lining up with TRBD1. The CDR3 sequence is 15 residues long. The J segment lost 8 bases and the V segment lost 6 bases, leaving 11 bases of the junction unmatched. Germline lookup yields CDR1 DFQATT and CDR2 SNEGSKA (reference sequence). The CDR3 DNA reads TGCAGTGCAAATGGGGGGACAGGGGGCTTCTATGAGCAGTTCTTC. Protein product: CSANGGTGGFYEQFF.

The J gene is TRBJ2-1, the V gene TRBV7-9; tentatively, D is TRBD2 (6 bases). Germline V gives CDR1 SEHNR, CDR2 FQNEAQ (reference sequence). Between the trimmed V and J ends, which lost 5 bases and 8 bases, there was a span of 13 bases. The CDR3 length is 13 residues. DNA of the CDR3: TGTGCCAGCAGCCCCTCTAGCGTGCATGAGCAGTTCTTC. Protein: CASSPSSVHEQFF.

The sample holds many counts of this clonotype. The chain combines TRBV5-1 with TRBJ2-3, with D maybe TRBD2 (5 bases). The CDR3 loop spans 14 amino acids. Germline lookup yields CDR1 SGHRS and CDR2 YFSETQ. Trimming cost V 3 bases and J 4 bases, with 12 bases left between them. The CDR3 DNA reads as TGCGCCAGCAGCTCTAATAGCGTCCCAGATACGCAGTATTTT. This encodes CASSSNSVPDTQYF.